The next 23 T cell receptor beta chains were all read from a single sample in a study of lymphopenia after photon versus proton radiotherapy. Here immunoSEQ multiplex PCR was the method, and the copy in TCRdb shows in-frame clones only, minus some. The table shows 60,000 or so clones, with approximately 86% occurring only once. The sequencing used peripheral blood, collected from a patient treated with photon-based radiotherapy. The receptors shown here come from a man aged 40-49 years with gastric cancer.

CDR3 in DNA: TGCGCCAGCAGTCATAGGGACGCCAACTATGGCTACACCTTC. This encodes CASSHRDANYGYTF. The rearrangement links TRBV23-1 to TRBJ1-2, with a possible D match to TRBD1 (5 bases). TRBV23-1 is flagged as an ORF with uncertain function. The CDR3 runs to 14 residues. Trimming pared 3 bases from V and 2 bases from J, leaving 10 bases between.

The chain combines TRBV19 with TRBJ1-2; no firm D call. V was cut by 5 bases and J by 3 bases, with 10 bases left in between. The CDR3 runs to 13 residues. Germline V gene sequence: CDR1 LNHDA, CDR2 SQIVND (reference sequence). Here the CDR3 reads CASSSRAHYGYTF. The CDR3 region has the DNA TGTGCCAGTAGTTCCCGGGCTCACTATGGCTACACCTTC. The full variable domain, with the rest looked up from reference TRBV19 and TRBJ1-2, is DGGITQSPKYLFRKEGQNVTLSCEQNLNHDAMYWYRQDPGQGLRLIYYSQIVNDFQKGDIAEGYSVSREKKESFPLTVTSAQKNPTAFYLCASSSRAHYGYTFGSGTRLTVV.

The rearrangement joins TRBV5-5 to TRBJ2-1; 10 nucleotides match TRBD2. The germline V gene encodes CDR1 SGHKS and CDR2 YYEKEE (reference sequence). The CDR3 is made up of 13 amino acids. V lost 3 bases, J lost 9 bases, and 3 bases stayed unmatched. The CDR3 DNA follows: TGTGCCAGCAGCTCGTGGACTAGCGGTGAGCAGTTCTTC. This gives the protein CASSSWTSGEQFF.

The V gene is TRBV28, the J gene TRBJ1-2; the D is unclear. The germline V and J ends were trimmed by 3 bases and 4 bases, with 12 bases remaining between them. The CDR3 covers 14 residues. Germline assignment: CDR1 MDHEN and CDR2 SYDVKM. CDR3 protein: CASSFALVSYGYTF. Here the CDR3 DNA reads TGTGCCAGCAGTTTTGCCCTGGTGAGCTATGGCTACACCTTC.

The chain has TRBV11-2 and TRBJ1-6; D is uncertain. From germline, CDR1 is SGHAT and CDR2 FQNNGV. V shed 0 bases and J shed 9 bases, with 12 bases lying between them. There are 15 residues in the CDR3. Here the CDR3 DNA reads TGTGCCAGCAGCTTAGAGGGCGTTTTGGGTTCACCCCTCCACTTT. Translating it yields CASSLEGVLGSPLHF.

The V call is TRBV19, the J call TRBJ1-5; possible D gene TRBD1, 6 bases. The CDR3 is 13 amino acids. In germline, CDR1 is LNHDA, CDR2 SQIVND (reference sequence). The germline V and J ends were trimmed by 5 bases and 6 bases, with 11 bases remaining between them. In DNA, the CDR3 is TGTGCCAGTAGTCGGACAGAATTTCAGCCCCAGCATTTT. This codes for CASSRTEFQPQHF.

This sequence joins TRBV5-1 and TRBJ1-3; the D gene is possibly TRBD1 (5 bases). The CDR3 is made up of 15 amino acids. V lost 4 bases, J lost 1 base, and 12 bases lay in between. Germline CDR1 and CDR2: SGHRS and YFSETQ. The CDR3 sequence is CASSPRVGSGNTIYF. For the CDR3, the DNA is TGCGCCAGCAGCCCCAGGGTCGGGTCTGGAAACACCATATATTTT.

The chain employs TRBV5-6 and TRBJ1-6; D remains unclear. V was pared by 4 bases and J by 4 bases, with 9 bases between. The CDR3 extends over 14 amino acids. Germline CDR1 SGHDT, CDR2 YYEEEE. The CDR3 loop is CASSDPGYNSPLHF. CDR3 DNA: TGTGCCAGCAGCGACCCCGGTTATAATTCACCCCTCCACTTT.

The DNA for the CDR3 is TGTGCAAGTCGCCCACATAGGGGCGTTGGAAACACCATATATTTT. This encodes CASRPHRGVGNTIYF. The V call is TRBV12-2, the J call TRBJ1-3; the D call in the table, TRBD1, was not verified against the DNA. TRBV12-2 is a pseudogene. The CDR3 extends over 15 amino acids.

The gene calls are TRBV5-4 and TRBJ1-1; tentatively, D is TRBD1 (5 bases). The CDR3 runs 15 residues. Germline assignment: CDR1 SGHNT and CDR2 YYREEE (reference sequence). The V end lost 4 bases, the J end lost 10 bases, and 23 bases lay between the germline ends. The CDR3 region is CASSPPAGRGQGAFF. The CDR3 DNA is TGTGCCAGCAGCCCCCCGGCCGGACGGGGCCAAGGAGCTTTCTTT.

This clone showed up just once. The rearrangement joins TRBV11-2 to TRBJ2-2, with a tentative D call TRBD1 (6 bases). The CDR3 loop spans 15 amino acids. V lost 6 bases to trimming and J lost 4 bases, with 15 bases between them. The germline CDR1 and CDR2 sequences are SGHAT and FQNNGV. This CDR3 is CASRTQGISTGELFF. The CDR3 region has the DNA TGTGCCAGCAGAACACAGGGCATCTCCACCGGGGAGCTGTTTTTT.

V and J are TRBV5-4 and TRBJ1-3; a possible D gene is TRBD1 (6 bases). V was trimmed by 4 bases and J by 0 bases, leaving 14 bases between them. Per germline, CDR1 SGHNT and CDR2 YYREEE (reference sequence). This CDR3 has 16 amino acids. In DNA form, the CDR3 reads TGTGCCAGCAGCCAGGACAGAGTGCCCTCTGGAAACACCATATATTTT. As protein: CASSQDRVPSGNTIYF.

A few counts support this clone. The rearrangement uses TRBV9 and TRBJ1-3; 9 bases map to TRBD1. V lost 0 bases, J lost 7 bases, and 11 bases stayed unmatched. The CDR3 runs to 17 residues. Germline values: CDR1 SGDLS, CDR2 YYNGEE. The CDR3: CASSVAGGGTGSNTIYF. The CDR3 DNA follows: TGTGCCAGCAGCGTAGCTGGAGGTGGGACAGGGAGTAACACCATATATTTT.

This clone was recorded only once. The chain has TRBV4-2 and TRBJ2-5; D gene uncertain. The CDR3 is made up of 14 amino acids. Germline CDR1 LGHNA, CDR2 YNFKEQ. The germline V and J ends were trimmed by 1 base and 0 bases, with 6 bases remaining between them. Here the CDR3 reads CASSQGGNQETQYF. DNA for the CDR3: TGTGCCAGCAGCCAAGGTGGCAACCAAGAGACCCAGTACTTC.

The J gene is TRBJ1-1, the V gene TRBV28; D is uncertain. The CDR3 runs 15 residues. V gave up 2 bases and J gave up 1 base, with 11 bases separating them. Germline V gene sequence: CDR1 MDHEN, CDR2 SYDVKM. In DNA, the CDR3 is TGTGCCAGCAGTTTAGCGGGTGTCAGGAACACTGAAGCTTTCTTT. Its translation: CASSLAGVRNTEAFF.

This chain uses TRBV10-3 with TRBJ1-6; D is uncertain. The V gene's germline CDR1 is ENHRY and CDR2 SYGVKD. V lost 6 bases, J lost 7 bases, and 16 bases lay in between. This CDR3 is built from 15 residues. CDR3 sequence reads: CAIRAVVSGNSPLHF. CDR3 bases: TGTGCCATCAGGGCGGTCGTGTCCGGGAATTCACCCCTCCACTTT.

The gene calls are TRBV5-4 and TRBJ2-3, with 7 bases matching TRBD1. CDR3 length: 17 amino acids. Germline V gene data show CDR1 as SGHNT and CDR2 as YYREEE (reference sequence). Trimming at V came to 0 bases and at J to 2 bases, leaving 9 bases not matched to a gene. The CDR3 sequence is CASSLGRGTDNTDTQYF. The CDR3 region has the DNA TGTGCCAGCAGCTTGGGTAGGGGGACAGACAACACAGATACGCAGTATTTT.

This chain links TRBV12-5 with TRBJ2-5; D remains ambiguous. V lost 7 bases, J lost 5 bases, and 14 bases lay in between. Germline V gene data show CDR1 as LGHNT and CDR2 as FRNRAP. This CDR3 contains 13 residues. CDR3 DNA sequence: TGTGCTAGTGCATCGGGTTCTCGGGAGACCCAGTACTTC. This gives the protein CASASGSRETQYF. Looking up the rest from reference TRBV12-5 and TRBJ2-5 gives the full variable domain: DARVTQTPRHKVTEMGQEVTMRCQPILGHNTVFWYRQTMMQGLELLAYFRNRAPLDDSGMPKDRFSAEMPDATLATLKIQPSEPRDSAVYFCASASGSRETQYFGPGTRLLVL.

This clone was detected only once. The gene calls are TRBV4-1 and TRBJ2-5; 7 bases align to TRBD2. V lost 2 bases, J lost 1 base, and 7 bases stayed unmatched. The germline V gene has CDR1 MGHRA and CDR2 YSYEKL. The CDR3 covers 16 residues. The CDR3 reads CASSQFSSGAQETQYF. CDR3 coding DNA: TGCGCCAGCAGCCAATTCTCGAGCGGGGCCCAAGAGACCCAGTACTTC.

Written as DNA, the CDR3 is TGTGCCAGCAGCTTGACGCACTCTGGGGCCAACGTCCTGACTTTC. Its protein product is CASSLTHSGANVLTF. The chain joins TRBV11-3 to TRBJ2-6, with D unresolved. V gave up 3 bases and J gave up 0 bases, with 6 bases separating them. The germline CDR1 and CDR2 sequences are SGHNT and YENEEA. The CDR3 has 15 amino acids.

This chain connects TRBV4-2 to TRBJ2-2; perhaps D is TRBD1 or TRBD2 (7 bases each). CDR1 is LGHNA and CDR2 is YNFKEQ in the germline V gene. V lost 0 bases and J 0 bases, leaving 14 bases between the germline ends. The CDR3 totals 18 residues. The CDR3 sequence: CASSQDRGGGSNTGELFF. The DNA for the CDR3 is TGTGCCAGCAGCCAAGATAGGGGAGGGGGCTCGAACACCGGGGAGCTGTTTTTT.

The chain has TRBV5-1 and TRBJ2-7, with 9 positions matching TRBD1. CDR3 length: 15 amino acids. Germline V gives CDR1 SGHRS, CDR2 YFSETQ. V shed 0 bases and J 6 bases; nucleotides not matched to a gene: 7. DNA for the CDR3: TGCGCCAGCAGCTTGGGAAGGGACAGGGTGGTCGAGCAGTACTTC. Its translation: CASSLGRDRVVEQYF.

This clone was seen only once. At one of its ends the junction is not consistent with the germline gene, which may arise from a read error. This chain links TRBV7-8 with TRBJ2-7; D unclear. The V gene's germline CDR1 is SGHVS and CDR2 FQNEAQ. The CDR3 is made up of 17 amino acids. The CDR3 DNA follows: TGTGCCAGCAGCTTAGTCAGCCAGAGCCACGCCTCCCACGAGCAGTACTTC. Encoded protein: CASSLVSQSHASHEQYF.